Presented here are 23 T cell receptor beta chains from one specimen sequenced in a study of early T cells in non-severe SARS-CoV-2 infection. TCRdb independently ran MiXCR on the 5' RACE reads; one entry per CDR3 protein. This table has around 26,000 distinct CDR3 sequences, 4% to 5.5% appearing once. Sequenced sample: whole blood. The receptors here all came from an adult who was a healthcare worker with PCR-confirmed SARS-CoV-2 infection or an uninfected control (not recorded which).

The chain links TRBV7-9 to TRBJ1-3; D not certain. CDR1 and CDR2 (germline): SEHNR, FQNEAQ (reference sequence). V lost 1 base to trimming and J lost 2 bases, with 12 bases between them. The CDR3 runs 16 residues. Here the CDR3 DNA reads TGTGCCAGCAGCTTAGTCGCCGGTCTTGCTGGAAACACCATATATTTT. The encoded protein is CASSLVAGLAGNTIYF.

The chain employs TRBV5-4 and TRBJ2-1; 7 bases agree with TRBD2. Trimming removed 7 bases from V and 2 bases from J; junction bases left unmatched: 6. This CDR3 contains 14 residues. Germline V gene lookup returns CDR1 SGHNT and CDR2 YYREEE (reference sequence). This CDR3 reads CASLASGTYNEQFF. DNA for the CDR3: TGTGCCAGCTTGGCTAGCGGAACCTACAATGAGCAGTTCTTC.

Many counts were recorded for this clonotype. The CDR3 DNA reads as TGTGCCAGCAGGGCAGGGGAGACTGAAGCTTTCTTT. Encoded protein: CASRAGETEAFF. The chain carries TRBV6-6 and TRBJ1-1; tentatively, D is TRBD1 (6 bases). The CDR3 spans 12 residues. The germline CDR1 and CDR2 sequences are MNHNY and SVGAGI (reference sequence). V was cut by 6 bases and J by 5 bases, with 10 bases left in between.

This clonotype was seen many times. This sequence joins TRBV20-1 and TRBJ2-5; no firm D call. Between the trimmed V and J ends, which lost 1 base and 1 base, there was a span of 16 bases. The CDR3 covers 16 residues. In germline, CDR1 is DFQATT, CDR2 SNEGSKA (reference sequence). For the CDR3, the DNA is TGCAGTGCTAGAGTACGGTTGGGGTTCGGCCAAGAGACCCAGTACTTC. Protein: CSARVRLGFGQETQYF.

The chain has TRBV4-1 and TRBJ1-6; 9 positions agree with TRBD1. The CDR3 has 17 amino acids. Losses at the gene ends were 5 bases for V and 6 bases for J; bases not matched to a gene: 11. CDR1 MGHRA and CDR2 YSYEKL come from the germline V gene. The DNA of the CDR3 is TGCGCCAGCAGCATCTACCCCGGGACAGGGAGTAATTCACCCCTCCACTTT. Protein sequence: CASSIYPGTGSNSPLHF.

This clonotype was found many times. The chain recombines TRBV20-1 with TRBJ2-3; D is uncertain. Trimming pared 2 bases from V and 2 bases from J, leaving 8 bases between. The CDR3 runs 13 residues. Germline lookup yields CDR1 DFQATT and CDR2 SNEGSKA (reference sequence). CDR3 in amino acids: CSARQPPTDTQYF. The DNA for the CDR3 is TGCAGTGCTAGACAACCCCCCACAGATACGCAGTATTTT.

This clonotype was seen at least ten times. The V gene is TRBV24-1, the J gene TRBJ1-1; the D is unclear. The ends were cut back, 7 bases at V and 6 bases at J, with 8 bases in the middle. Germline CDR1 is KGHDR and CDR2 is SFDVKD. The CDR3 totals 11 residues. CDR3 sequence reads: CATSGLAEAFF. CDR3 DNA sequence: TGTGCCACCAGCGGGTTGGCTGAAGCTTTCTTT.

The chain is built from TRBV5-1 and TRBJ2-7; TRBD1 matches at 8 bases. The trim removed 1 base at V and 4 bases at J, leaving 7 bases unmatched. The CDR3 has 15 amino acids. The germline CDR1 and CDR2 sequences are SGHRS and YFSETQ. CDR3: CASSLRTGRGYEQYF. The CDR3 nucleotides read TGCGCCAGCAGCTTGAGGACAGGGCGAGGGTACGAGCAGTACTTC.

This clonotype was recorded many times. This chain links TRBV5-1 with TRBJ2-1, with D unclear. The CDR3 is made up of 14 amino acids. V lost 1 base and J lost 9, with 14 bases in between. Germline CDR1 reads SGHRS; CDR2 reads YFSETQ. CDR3 amino acids: CASSLSPPGGEQFF. The CDR3 DNA reads as TGCGCCAGCAGCTTGTCACCCCCGGGCGGTGAGCAGTTCTTC.

There are a few counts of this clonotype. J is TRBJ1-1 and V is TRBV6-5, with D possibly being TRBD1 (6 bases). CDR1 and CDR2 (germline): MNHEY, SVGAGI. The length of the CDR3 is 15 residues. Between the trimmed V and J ends, which lost 5 bases and 6 bases, there was a span of 19 bases. CDR3 in amino acids: CASSPTGNSVPEAFF. CDR3 sequence (DNA): TGTGCCAGCAGTCCTACAGGGAATTCGGTCCCTGAAGCTTTCTTT.

Details on this clonotype: This may stem from a read error, because a much larger clone lies one nucleotide away. The chain uses TRBV25-1 and TRBJ1-1; TRBD1 might be the D (6 bases). Germline CDR1 and CDR2: MGHDK and SYGVNS. Trimming removed 6 bases from V and 4 bases from J, with 15 bases in between. CDR3 length: 14 amino acids. The CDR3 sequence is CASSPQGLRTEAFF. The CDR3 DNA reads as TGTGCCAGCAGCCCACAGGGTCTTCGCACTGAAGCTTTCTTT.

This clonotype was counted many times. This chain links TRBV20-1 with TRBJ2-3; 10 nucleotides align to TRBD2. The J segment lost 1 base and the V segment lost 5 bases, leaving 6 bases of the junction unmatched. Germline loops: CDR1 DFQATT, CDR2 SNEGSKA (reference sequence). The CDR3 is made up of 15 amino acids. The CDR3 bases are TGCAGTGCTGAGGGTGGGACTAGCGGCACAGATACGCAGTATTTT. It specifies CSAEGGTSGTDTQYF.

Many counts were recorded for this clonotype. The DNA for the CDR3 is TGTGCCAGCAGTTTAATGGGACCCTACGAGCAGTACTTC. Protein product: CASSLMGPYEQYF. The V gene is TRBV28, the J gene TRBJ2-7, with D perhaps matching TRBD1 or TRBD2 (5 bases each). The germline gives CDR1 MDHEN, CDR2 SYDVKM. There are 13 residues in the CDR3. V was clipped by 2 bases and J by 2 bases, with 7 bases between them.

This clonotype came up many times. This chain uses TRBV28 with TRBJ2-5; no definite D call. Germline V CDR1 and CDR2: MDHEN, SYDVKM. The V end was cut by 8 bases, the J end by 1 base, with 11 bases between. This CDR3 is 13 amino acids long. The CDR3 sequence is CASQIIPQETQYF. Here the CDR3 DNA reads TGTGCCAGCCAGATTATCCCCCAAGAGACCCAGTACTTC.

This clonotype has ten or more counts. The chain links TRBV29-1 to TRBJ1-4, with D maybe TRBD1 (5 bases). The CDR3 consists of 11 residues. Germline CDR1 is SQVTM and CDR2 is ANQGSEA. V lost 2 bases, J lost 11 bases, and 9 bases lay in between. Here the CDR3 DNA reads TGCAGCGTTGAAATGGGGGGGAAACTGTTTTTT. It yields the protein CSVEMGGKLFF.

A remark on this clonotype: Being one base from a much bigger clone, this may be a read error. This chain links TRBV27 with TRBJ1-6; a weak D match, TRBD1 (6 bases). The CDR3 is made up of 15 amino acids. Trimming cost V 1 base and J 5 bases, with 9 bases left between them. Germline lookup yields CDR1 MNHEY and CDR2 SMNVEV (reference sequence). In DNA, the CDR3 is TGTGCCAGCAGTTTATTGCAGGGGCATAATTCACCCCTCCACTTT. It yields the protein CASSLLQGHNSPLHF.

This clonotype was seen many times. The chain carries TRBV6-5 and TRBJ2-5; 13 positions agree with TRBD2. The V gene end was trimmed by 6 bases and the J gene end by 3 bases; junction bases not matched to a gene: 7. CDR1 and CDR2 from the germline V gene are MNHEY and SVGAGI. The CDR3 is 16 residues long. This CDR3 reads CASSRIGTSGEETQYF. The CDR3 DNA follows: TGTGCCAGCAGCCGGATCGGGACTAGCGGGGAAGAGACCCAGTACTTC.

There are a few counts of this clonotype. The V and J genes are TRBV20-1 and TRBJ2-3, with TRBD2 identical over 8 bases. The germline V gene encodes CDR1 DFQATT and CDR2 SNEGSKA (reference sequence). The CDR3 length is 17 residues. The V and J ends lost 3 bases and 1 base, in that order; junction bases with no gene match: 12. CDR3 region: CSASPMGLEIGTDTQYF. As DNA, the CDR3 is TGCAGTGCTAGTCCTATGGGACTAGAAATCGGCACAGATACGCAGTATTTT.

The sample holds a few counts of this clonotype. The V call is TRBV18, the J call TRBJ1-4; a possible D gene is TRBD1 (5 bases). V lost 3 bases and J 2 bases, leaving 22 bases between the germline ends. This CDR3 contains 19 residues. Germline V lookup: CDR1 KGHSH, CDR2 LQKENI. In DNA, the CDR3 is TGTGCCAGCTCACCTCTTAGGCGGGGGAGGACTGCGACTAATGAAAAACTGTTTTTT. Its translation is CASSPLRRGRTATNEKLFF.

The chain combines TRBV28 with TRBJ2-1; the D call may be TRBD1 or TRBD2 (5 bases each). Germline CDR1 and CDR2: MDHEN and SYDVKM. There are 14 residues in the CDR3. The ends were cut back, 5 bases at V and 7 bases at J, with 15 bases in the middle. The CDR3 DNA reads TGTGCCAGCAGTCCCGGGACGGGCCGGAATGAGCAGTTCTTC. Translation: CASSPGTGRNEQFF.

This clonotype was recorded many times. The chain has TRBV6-5 and TRBJ2-7, with 9 bases aligning to TRBD2. CDR1 MNHEY and CDR2 SVGAGI come from the germline V gene. V gave up 0 bases and J gave up 6 bases; unmatched junction bases: 3. The CDR3 length is 14 residues. The CDR3 protein is CASSYSISGSEQYF. The CDR3 DNA is TGTGCCAGCAGTTACTCGATTAGCGGGAGCGAGCAGTACTTC.

The chain recombines TRBV7-3 with TRBJ1-1, with TRBD1 as a possible D gene (5 bases). Looked up from germline, CDR1 is SGHTA and CDR2 is FQGTGA. V was clipped by 0 bases and J by 7 bases, with 9 bases between them. The CDR3 runs 13 residues. The DNA of the CDR3 is TGTGCCAGCAGCTTAACGTTAACAGGTGAAGCTTTCTTT. It encodes CASSLTLTGEAFF.

This clonotype was seen repeatedly, ten times or more. The V gene is TRBV5-1, the J gene TRBJ2-7; a weak D match, TRBD2 (6 bases). The CDR3 has 14 amino acids. The V end was cut by 3 bases, the J end by 1 base, with 11 bases between. Germline V gene lookup returns CDR1 SGHRS and CDR2 YFSETQ. CDR3 sequence: CASSSSGTSYEQYF. The CDR3 DNA reads as TGCGCCAGCAGCTCTTCCGGGACTTCCTACGAGCAGTACTTC.